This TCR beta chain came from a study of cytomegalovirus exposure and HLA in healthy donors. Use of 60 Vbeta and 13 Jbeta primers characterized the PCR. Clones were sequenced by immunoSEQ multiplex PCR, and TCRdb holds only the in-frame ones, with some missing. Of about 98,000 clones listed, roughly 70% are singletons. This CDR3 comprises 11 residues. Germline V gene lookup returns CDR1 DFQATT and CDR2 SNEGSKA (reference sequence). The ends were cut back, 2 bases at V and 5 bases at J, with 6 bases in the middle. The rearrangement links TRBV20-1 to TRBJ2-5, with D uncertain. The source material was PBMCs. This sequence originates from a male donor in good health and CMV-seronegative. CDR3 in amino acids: CSARFGETQYF. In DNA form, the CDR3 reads TGCAGTGCTAGATTCGGGGAGACCCAGTACTTC.